This T cell receptor beta chain was sequenced for a study of early T cells in non-severe SARS-CoV-2 infection. Study overall: The chains were unpaired, and the sequenced material was bulk RNA from unsorted whole blood. General study results and limits: Clonotype matching in VDJdb favored anti-spike CD8 responses and did not capture private and CD4 specificities.

With regard to this clonotype: Antigen unknown.

Germline loops: CDR1 SGHTA, CDR2 FQGTGA. The CDR3 consists of 15 residues. V dropped 5 bases and J dropped 2; count of bases not matched to a gene: 7. Individual cDNA molecules carried attached unique molecular identifiers. TCRdb analysed the 5' RACE reads with MiXCR anew, one entry per CDR3 protein. The sample records approximately 66,000 distinct CDR3 sequences, less than 15% being singletons. The receptor's source is an adult who was a healthcare worker with PCR-confirmed SARS-CoV-2 infection or an uninfected control (not recorded which). The chain is built from TRBV7-3 and TRBJ1-2; 8 bases align to TRBD1. Material for sequencing was whole blood. Written as DNA, the CDR3 is TGTGCCAGCAGCCCGACAGGGGAAGGGAACTATGGCTACACCTTC. It yields the protein CASSPTGEGNYGYTF.